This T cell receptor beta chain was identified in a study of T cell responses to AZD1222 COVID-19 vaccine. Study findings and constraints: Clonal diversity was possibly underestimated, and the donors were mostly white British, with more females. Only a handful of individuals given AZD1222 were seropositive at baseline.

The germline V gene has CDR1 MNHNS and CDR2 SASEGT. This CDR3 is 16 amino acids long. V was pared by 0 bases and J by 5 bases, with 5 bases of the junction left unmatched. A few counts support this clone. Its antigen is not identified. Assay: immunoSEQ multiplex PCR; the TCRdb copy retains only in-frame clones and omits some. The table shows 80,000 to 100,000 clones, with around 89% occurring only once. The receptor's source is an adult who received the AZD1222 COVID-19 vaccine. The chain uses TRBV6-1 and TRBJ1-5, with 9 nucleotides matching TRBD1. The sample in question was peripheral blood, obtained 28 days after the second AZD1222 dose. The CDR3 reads CASSEAPGQGYQPQHF. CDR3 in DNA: TGTGCCAGCAGTGAAGCCCCGGGACAGGGTTATCAGCCCCAGCATTTT.